This T cell receptor beta chain was profiled in a study of T cell repertoires in cytomegalovirus infection. At the level of the study: CMV infection together with matching HLA type was indicated by public TCR beta signatures.

Each CDR3 protein is one row after TCRdb ran MiXCR on the reads. The sample contains 150,000 to 200,000 distinct CDR3 sequences, roughly 14% of which appear only once. V shed 4 bases, J shed 4 bases, and the junction held 3 bases outside the gene matches. CDR1 is MDHEN, CDR2 SYDVKM, per germline. This CDR3 is built from 14 residues. The study's findings and limits: Based on cumulative public TCR beta family frequency, carriers of CMV plus the relevant HLA were identified. Clonotypes of TCR beta that were HLA-C-restricted and CMV-specific dominated the ex vivo response.

About this clonotype: Its antigen is currently unknown.

This receptor was taken from a human donor in good health (CMV status not recorded). Some clones in this sample may be carry-over from other donors' samples. The sample was PBMCs. The chain carries TRBV28 and TRBJ1-2, with 10 positions matching TRBD1. CDR3 DNA sequence: TGTGCCAGCAGTTCCGGGACAGGGGCCTATGGCTACACCTTC. This sequence encodes CASSSGTGAYGYTF.